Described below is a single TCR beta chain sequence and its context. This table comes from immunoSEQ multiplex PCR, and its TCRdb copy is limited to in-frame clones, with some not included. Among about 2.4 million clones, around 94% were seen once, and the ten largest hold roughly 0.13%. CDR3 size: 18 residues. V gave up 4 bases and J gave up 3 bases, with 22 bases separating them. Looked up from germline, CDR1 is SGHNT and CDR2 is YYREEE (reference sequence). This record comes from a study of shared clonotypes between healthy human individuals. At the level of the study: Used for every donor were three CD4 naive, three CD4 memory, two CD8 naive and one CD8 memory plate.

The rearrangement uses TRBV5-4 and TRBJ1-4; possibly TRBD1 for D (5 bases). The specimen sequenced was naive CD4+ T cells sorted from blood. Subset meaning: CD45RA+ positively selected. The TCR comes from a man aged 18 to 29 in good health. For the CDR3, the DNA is TGTGCCAGCAGCAACAACCAGTGGAGCGGGGGTGCTAATGAAAAACTGTTTTTT. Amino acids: CASSNNQWSGGANEKLFF.